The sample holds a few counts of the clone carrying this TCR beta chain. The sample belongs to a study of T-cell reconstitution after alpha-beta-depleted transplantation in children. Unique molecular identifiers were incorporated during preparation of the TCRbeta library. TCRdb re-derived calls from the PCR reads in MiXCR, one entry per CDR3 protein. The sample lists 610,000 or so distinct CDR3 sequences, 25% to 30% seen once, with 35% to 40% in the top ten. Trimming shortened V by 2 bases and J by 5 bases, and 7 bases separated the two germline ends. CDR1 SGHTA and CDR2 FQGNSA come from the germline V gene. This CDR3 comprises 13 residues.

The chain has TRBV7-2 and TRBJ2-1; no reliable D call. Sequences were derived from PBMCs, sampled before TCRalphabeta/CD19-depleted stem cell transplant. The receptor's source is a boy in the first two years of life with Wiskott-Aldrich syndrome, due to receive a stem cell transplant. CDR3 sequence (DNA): TGTGCCAGCAGCTTAAAGAGCAACAATGAGCAGTTCTTC. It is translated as CASSLKSNNEQFF.